This TCR beta chain is from a study of blood T cell repertoires in COVID-19. Overall study: Italy, Spain and the United States were the sources of the convalescent and acute COVID-19 samples. T cells, B-cell-depleted T cells, or PBMCs supplied cDNA or gDNA.

The CDR3 consists of 17 residues. Germline values: CDR1 MDHEN, CDR2 SYDVKM. Trimming removed 3 bases from V and 0 bases from J, with 15 bases in between. The authors' processing: How many nucleated cells were present was estimated from reference gene primer amplification. Profiling relied on immunoSEQ multiplex PCR, and the TCRdb table lists in-frame clones only, not all of them. The V and J calls and clone size come from that table; D and trimming were worked out from the DNA. This table holds over 200,000 clones, around 88% found once. The J gene is TRBJ1-3, the V gene TRBV28; a weak D match, TRBD1 (5 bases). The sequence was collected from a man older than 75 with acute or convalescent COVID-19. The sample consisted of peripheral blood. CDR3 sequence (DNA): TGTGCCAGCAGTTTTTTTGCGGGGACCGGCTCTGGAAACACCATATATTTT. Translating gives CASSFFAGTGSGNTIYF.